This TCR beta chain was observed in a study of T cells in Graves' hyperthyroidism and ophthalmopathy. The study enrolled patients aged 18 to 65 with newly diagnosed hyperthyroidism of under 2 months' duration. Exclusion of patients followed from uncontrolled infection, other autoimmune disease, pregnancy or lactation. Whole-study findings and limits: Most clonotypes expanded in the thyroid (above 0.001) were also present in blood.

The TCR beta CDR3 regions underwent amplification using RNA transcripts as the source. HTBI primers were used for first-round RT-PCR of the TCR CDR3. Via MiXCR, TCRdb re-called the multiplex PCR reads, giving one row per CDR3 protein. This sample has a few hundred thousand distinct CDR3 sequences, with around 20% found just once. This clonotype was seen only a few times. Its cognate antigen is unknown. This CDR3 region has 15 residues. Germline V gene sequence: CDR1 LNHDA, CDR2 SQIVND (reference sequence). Trimming cost V 7 bases and J 4 bases, with 17 bases left between them. The clonotype was recovered from a woman between 45 and 65 years old with Graves' hyperthyroidism. The chain carries TRBV19 and TRBJ1-5; D perhaps matches TRBD1 (5 bases). Sequencing input: blood. The CDR3 region is CASTPGTTRNQPQHF. The DNA for the CDR3 is TGTGCCAGTACCCCCGGGACGACTAGAAATCAGCCCCAGCATTTT.